These 26 T cell receptor beta chains came from one sample sequenced in a study of blood T cell repertoires in COVID-19. TCRdb's table, derived via immunoSEQ multiplex PCR, lists solely in-frame clones and lacks some. The sample yields 100,000 to 150,000 clones, around 86% seen once. Input material: peripheral blood. The receptors were sampled from a man between 40 and 49 years old with active or convalescent COVID-19.

The chain employs TRBV18 and TRBJ1-6; D might be TRBD1 (6 bases). Germline V gene lookup returns CDR1 KGHSH and CDR2 LQKENI. The CDR3 loop spans 15 amino acids. Trimming left V 2 bases short and J 7 bases short, with 12 bases between. CDR3 nucleotides: TGTGCCAGCTCACCAAGGGGACAACCGAATTCACCCCTCCACTTT. This translates into CASSPRGQPNSPLHF.

V is TRBV6-2 or TRBV6-3 and J is TRBJ2-5; TRBD2 matches 10 bases. CDR3 length: 16 residues. Germline V lookup: CDR1 MNHEY, CDR2 SVGEGT. V lost 4 bases to trimming and J lost 3 bases; unmatched junction nucleotides: 8. Written as DNA, the CDR3 is TGTGCCAGCAGTTTATTTAGCGGGGGGCCGGAAGAGACCCAGTACTTC. Protein sequence: CASSLFSGGPEETQYF.

CDR3 protein: CSVAGTGSEAFF. CDR3 coding DNA: TGCAGCGTAGCCGGGACAGGGAGTGAAGCTTTCTTT. The chain recombines TRBV29-1 with TRBJ1-1; 9 nucleotides align to TRBD1. Germline CDR1 and CDR2: SQVTM and ANQGSEA. This CDR3 has 12 residues. The V gene end was trimmed by 6 bases and the J gene end by 7 bases; junction bases not matched to a gene: 6.

The chain carries TRBV2 and TRBJ2-1, with D perhaps matching TRBD1 (7 bases). CDR1 and CDR2 from the germline V gene are SNHLY and FYNNEI. This CDR3 has 15 residues. Trimming shortened V by 7 bases and J by 6 bases, and 19 bases separated the two germline ends. The chain's CDR3 is CASKVQGGVVNEQFF. The CDR3 coding sequence is TGTGCCAGCAAAGTTCAGGGGGGTGTCGTCAATGAGCAGTTCTTC.

A few counts support this clone. The chain employs TRBV9 and TRBJ2-1; the match to TRBD1 covers 9 bases. Germline V gene data show CDR1 as SGDLS and CDR2 as YYNGEE. The CDR3 consists of 17 residues. V lost 2 bases to trimming and J lost 6 bases; unmatched junction nucleotides: 12. This CDR3 is CASSVELWDRDGNEQFF. The DNA of the CDR3 is TGTGCCAGCAGCGTGGAATTGTGGGACAGGGATGGCAATGAGCAGTTCTTC.

This rearrangement joins TRBV19 to TRBJ2-5; a possible D gene is TRBD1 (6 bases). V lost 3 bases, J lost 2 bases, and 7 bases lay in between. Germline CDR1 reads LNHDA; CDR2 reads SQIVND (reference sequence). The CDR3 consists of 13 residues. Here the CDR3 DNA reads TGTGCCAGTAGTATGGGACAACAAGAGACCCAGTACTTC. Translation: CASSMGQQETQYF.

The chain carries TRBV7-2 and TRBJ1-3, with no clear D. CDR1 and CDR2 (germline): SGHTA, FQGNSA. The CDR3 is 16 amino acids. V lost 5 bases, J lost 3 bases, and 17 bases lay in between. Written as DNA, the CDR3 is TGTGCCAGCAGCCCCGTGGGCCTGTTCGATGGAAACACCATATATTTT. Residues: CASSPVGLFDGNTIYF. Combining the CDR3 with reference TRBV7-2 and TRBJ1-3 gives the whole variable domain GAGVSQSPSNKVTEKGKDVELRCDPISGHTALYWYRQSLGQGLEFLIYFQGNSAPDKSGLPSDRFSAERTGGSVSTLTIQRTQQEDSAVYLCASSPVGLFDGNTIYFGEGSWLTVV.

This clone has a single count. The chain employs TRBV5-6 and TRBJ1-4; perhaps TRBD1 as D (5 bases). V was cut by 3 bases and J by 4 bases, with 13 bases left in between. This CDR3 has 15 amino acids. CDR1 is SGHDT and CDR2 is YYEEEE in the germline V gene. The CDR3 DNA reads as TGTGCCAGCAGCTCCTCCGGGACTGGTAATGAAAAACTGTTTTTT. Encoded protein: CASSSSGTGNEKLFF.

The J gene is TRBJ2-1, the V gene TRBV5-1; 13 bases are shared with TRBD2. Trimming took 3 bases from V and 8 from J; bases not matched to a gene: 11. In germline, CDR1 is SGHRS, CDR2 YFSETQ. The CDR3 loop spans 17 amino acids. The CDR3 DNA reads as TGCGCCAGCAGCTCACAACCAAGGACTAGCGGGGGCCATGAGCAGTTCTTC. It codes for CASSSQPRTSGGHEQFF.

V gene TRBV27 combines with J gene TRBJ1-1; a possible D gene is TRBD1 (6 bases). V gave up 3 bases and J gave up 4 bases, with 15 bases separating them. The CDR3 sequence is 15 residues long. The germline gives CDR1 MNHEY, CDR2 SMNVEV (reference sequence). The CDR3 DNA is TGTGCCAGCAGTTTCGCTAGCACAGGGCTCACTGAAGCTTTCTTT. It codes for CASSFASTGLTEAFF.

The chain has TRBV7-3 and TRBJ1-4; 9 positions match TRBD1. V lost 5 bases and J lost 8; bases outside the gene matches: 6. CDR1 is SGHTA, CDR2 FQGTGA, per germline. The CDR3 loop spans 14 amino acids. CDR3 in amino acids: CASSADRGEEKLFF. The CDR3 nucleotides read TGTGCCAGCAGCGCCGACAGGGGGGAAGAAAAACTGTTTTTT.

The chain has TRBV6-5 and TRBJ1-2; a weak D match, TRBD1 (5 bases). CDR1 and CDR2 from the germline V gene are MNHEY and SVGAGI. The length of the CDR3 is 12 residues. Trimming left V 10 bases short and J 2 bases short, with 11 bases between. The CDR3 here is CATLDINYGYTF. The DNA for the CDR3 is TGTGCCACCTTGGACATAAACTATGGCTACACCTTC.

This clone was detected only once. V is TRBV7-9 and J is TRBJ1-6; 7 bases are shared with TRBD1. The CDR3 is made up of 15 amino acids. The germline V gene has CDR1 SEHNR and CDR2 FQNEAQ (reference sequence). V lost 5 bases to trimming and J lost 4 bases; unmatched junction nucleotides: 5. Here the CDR3 reads CASSPAGGYNSPLHF. CDR3 bases: TGTGCCAGCAGCCCAGCAGGGGGTTATAATTCACCCCTCCACTTT.

The V gene is TRBV4-3, the J gene TRBJ2-7; 11 bases are a match to TRBD1. The V gene's germline CDR1 is LGHNA and CDR2 YSLEER. The CDR3 contains 16 residues. Trimming at V came to 0 bases and at J to 3 bases, leaving 4 bases not matched to a gene. DNA for the CDR3: TGCGCCAGCAGCCAAGACGCCGGGACAGGGGGCTACGAGCAGTACTTC. It translates to CASSQDAGTGGYEQYF.

The chain joins TRBV5-4 to TRBJ2-2; weak D call: TRBD2 (5 bases). CDR1 SGHNT and CDR2 YYREEE come from the germline V gene (reference sequence). The CDR3 spans 13 residues. Trimming took off 5 bases at V and 4 bases at J, with 9 bases between the two ends. The CDR3 reads CASSRDATGELFF. The CDR3 DNA reads as TGTGCCAGCAGTCGGGATGCCACCGGGGAGCTGTTTTTT.

The J gene is TRBJ2-5, the V gene TRBV19; possibly TRBD1 for D (6 bases). The CDR3 loop spans 15 amino acids. CDR1 LNHDA and CDR2 SQIVND come from the germline V gene (reference sequence). Trimming left V 1 base short and J 6 bases short, with 15 bases between. Here the CDR3 reads CASSIGQESGKTQYF. In nucleotides, the CDR3 is TGTGCCAGTAGTATAGGACAGGAGAGTGGTAAGACCCAGTACTTC.

This chain links TRBV15 with TRBJ2-3, with 9 nucleotides matching TRBD1. Germline V lookup: CDR1 LNHNV, CDR2 YYDKDF (reference sequence). Trimming cost V 9 bases and J 4 bases; bases outside gene matches: 11. The CDR3 totals 15 residues. The CDR3, as DNA: TGTGCCACGACCCAGGGGGGGACAGGGCCAGATACGCAGTATTTT. Protein sequence: CATTQGGTGPDTQYF.

The rearrangement links TRBV3-1 (or the pseudogene TRBV3-2) to TRBJ1-6, with 9 positions matching TRBD1. Germline V lookup: CDR1 LGHDT, CDR2 YNNKEL (reference sequence). The CDR3 totals 17 residues. The trim removed 3 bases at V and 7 bases at J, leaving 10 bases unmatched. The CDR3: CASSQGQGGNGNSPLHF. The DNA for the CDR3 is TGTGCCAGCAGCCAGGGACAGGGTGGCAATGGGAATTCACCCCTCCACTTT.

V gene TRBV6-5 combines with J gene TRBJ1-6; D might be TRBD1 (5 bases). The V end was cut by 7 bases, the J end by 2 bases, with 12 bases between. The CDR3 is 15 residues long. Germline loops: CDR1 MNHEY, CDR2 SVGAGI. CDR3 residues: CASTRDSPYNSPLHF. The CDR3 DNA reads as TGTGCCAGCACCCGAGACAGTCCCTATAATTCACCCCTCCACTTT.

The V and J genes are TRBV6-6 and TRBJ1-5; D remains unclear. The CDR3 runs 13 residues. Germline CDR1 and CDR2: MNHNY and SVGAGI (reference sequence). Trimming pared 4 bases from V and 2 bases from J, leaving 6 bases between. The CDR3 bases are TGTGCCAGCAGTTCTCAGGGCAATCAGCCCCAGCATTTT. It encodes CASSSQGNQPQHF.

The chain has TRBV30 and TRBJ2-4; a weak D match, TRBD1 (7 bases). V lost 0 bases to trimming and J lost 7 bases, with 13 bases between them. Germline V gene data show CDR1 as GTSNPN and CDR2 as SVGIG (reference sequence). The CDR3 spans 14 residues. CDR3 DNA sequence: TGTGCCTGGAGTGTCCCCCCAGGGGGGAACATTCAGTACTTC. Amino acids: CAWSVPPGGNIQYF.

The chain recombines TRBV3-1 (or the pseudogene TRBV3-2) with TRBJ1-6; D is ambiguous. Germline values: CDR1 LGHDT, CDR2 YNNKEL (reference sequence). V lost 3 bases and J lost 7, with 4 bases in between. This CDR3 is 12 amino acids long. The CDR3 DNA follows: TGTGCCAGCAGCCACCAGAATTCACCCCTCCACTTT. Translated: CASSHQNSPLHF.

The chain employs TRBV27 and TRBJ2-1, with a weak D call TRBD1 (6 bases). V lost 3 bases and J lost 8, with 8 bases in between. Germline V gene data show CDR1 as MNHEY and CDR2 as SMNVEV (reference sequence). The CDR3 length is 12 residues. This CDR3 reads CASSLNRDEQFF. Written as DNA, the CDR3 is TGTGCCAGCAGTTTGAACAGGGATGAGCAGTTCTTC.

This clone was seen a handful of times. This chain uses TRBV6-5 with TRBJ1-2; 9 positions match TRBD1. Germline CDR1 and CDR2: MNHEY and SVGAGI. This CDR3 spans 14 amino acids. Trimming took 7 bases from V and 8 from J; bases not matched to a gene: 11. CDR3 residues: CASKPGQGGYGYTF. DNA for the CDR3: TGTGCCAGCAAACCGGGACAGGGAGGATACGGCTACACCTTC.

This sequence joins TRBV7-8 and TRBJ1-5; TRBD1 matches at 7 bases. CDR1 SGHVS and CDR2 FQNEAQ come from the germline V gene. J lost 4 bases, V lost 5 bases, and 8 bases had no gene match. The CDR3 extends over 15 amino acids. In DNA, the CDR3 is TGTGCCAGCAGCCTCTATCAGGGGGAGAATCAGCCCCAGCATTTT. Protein sequence: CASSLYQGENQPQHF.

The chain is built from TRBV13 and TRBJ1-2; 9 bases line up with TRBD1. The V and J ends lost 6 bases and 8 bases, in that order; junction bases with no gene match: 10. Germline V lookup: CDR1 PRHDT, CDR2 FYEKMQ (reference sequence). This CDR3 has 14 residues. The CDR3 is CASRGTGKLGGYTF. CDR3 nucleotide sequence: TGTGCCAGCAGGGGGACAGGGAAATTGGGCGGCTACACCTTC.